The 6 T cell receptor beta chains reported below all come from one sample, sequenced in a study of blood T cell repertoires in COVID-19. Profiling relied on immunoSEQ multiplex PCR, and the TCRdb table lists in-frame clones only, not all of them. Of more than 300,000 clones detected, 80% to 90% appear once; the ten largest clones hold nearly 6.5%. The sequencing input was peripheral blood. Receptor source: a man aged 18 to 30 who had recovered from COVID-19.

This clone was detected only once. The genes are TRBV6-5 and TRBJ1-2; 7 bases fit TRBD1. Trimming at V came to 6 bases and at J to 3 bases, leaving 10 bases not matched to a gene. Germline CDR1 reads MNHEY; CDR2 reads SVGAGI. The CDR3 is 15 residues long. The CDR3 protein is CASRTGGGGHYGYTF. DNA of the CDR3: TGTGCCAGCAGAACGGGAGGGGGCGGCCACTATGGCTACACCTTC.

V usage is TRBV5-1 and J usage is TRBJ2-1, with D possibly matching TRBD2 (5 bases). The germline V gene encodes CDR1 SGHRS and CDR2 YFSETQ. CDR3 size: 12 residues. V dropped 0 bases and J dropped 15 bases, with 13 bases sitting between them. The CDR3: CASSLASREWFF. CDR3 nucleotide sequence: TGCGCCAGCAGCTTGGCCTCGAGGGAGTGGTTCTTC.

The chain joins TRBV29-1 to TRBJ1-2, with unresolved D. This CDR3 has 12 amino acids. Germline-derived CDR1 and CDR2 are SQVTM and ANQGSEA. Trimming shortened V by 1 base and J by 5 bases, and 8 bases separated the two germline ends. The CDR3 nucleotides read TGCAGCGTTGAAGTAGGAGGGTATGGCTACACCTTC. Translation gives CSVEVGGYGYTF.

V usage is TRBV25-1 and J usage is TRBJ2-1; 7 nucleotides align to TRBD2. The germline V gene encodes CDR1 MGHDK and CDR2 SYGVNS. Unmatched junction bases numbered 2, after V lost 3 bases and J lost 0 bases. The CDR3 consists of 15 residues. CDR3 coding DNA: TGTGCCAGCAGTGACCGCGGGAGCTCCTACAATGAGCAGTTCTTC. Encoded protein: CASSDRGSSYNEQFF. The full variable domain, completed using reference TRBV25-1 and TRBJ2-1, is EADIYQTPRYLVIGTGKKITLECSQTMGHDKMYWYQQDPGMELHLIHYSYGVNSTEKGDLSSESTVSRIRTEHFPLTLESARPSHTSQYLCASSDRGSSYNEQFFGPGTRLTVL.

The sample holds one count of this clone. This chain joins TRBV4-1 and TRBJ1-2, with D uncertain. Germline lookup yields CDR1 MGHRA and CDR2 YSYEKL. The V end lost 5 bases, the J end lost 8 bases, and 21 bases lay between the germline ends. CDR3 length: 15 amino acids. CDR3 in amino acids: CASSIVYRSSGGYTF. CDR3 DNA sequence: TGCGCCAGCAGCATCGTTTACAGAAGCAGTGGCGGCTACACCTTC.

V and J are TRBV18 and TRBJ2-7; tentatively, D is TRBD1 (6 bases). From germline, CDR1 is KGHSH and CDR2 LQKENI. The CDR3 contains 13 residues. Trimming cost V 5 bases and J 5 bases, with 13 bases left between them. The CDR3 region has the DNA TGTGCCAGCTCAGAACAGGGTCGGGACGAGCAGTACTTC. Protein sequence: CASSEQGRDEQYF.